This T cell receptor (beta chain) was profiled in a study of cytotoxic CD8 clonotypes in ibrutinib-treated CLL. Here immunoSEQ multiplex PCR was the method, and the copy in TCRdb shows in-frame clones only, minus some. The repertoire has approximately 330,000 clones, around four fifths of them found once; the top ten carry 6.7%. V was clipped by 5 bases and J by 5 bases, with 9 bases between them. This CDR3 has 12 amino acids. Germline V gives CDR1 LNHDA, CDR2 SQIVND (reference sequence). This clone was counted a single time. Cryopreserved PBMCs supplied about 2 micrograms of genomic DNA for TCR beta libraries.

The source of this sequence is a human donor with chronic lymphocytic leukemia. J is TRBJ2-5 and V is TRBV19; D is unresolved. The sample here was PBMCs, taken before ibrutinib treatment. CDR3: CASSSQWETQYF. CDR3 DNA sequence: TGTGCCAGTAGTTCCCAATGGGAGACCCAGTACTTC. Drawing the rest from reference TRBV19 and TRBJ2-5, the complete variable domain is DGGITQSPKYLFRKEGQNVTLSCEQNLNHDAMYWYRQDPGQGLRLIYYSQIVNDFQKGDIAEGYSVSREKKESFPLTVTSAQKNPTAFYLCASSSQWETQYFGPGTRLLVL.